A selection of T cell receptor beta chains follows, all from one sample in a study of blood T cell repertoires in COVID-19. Data came from immunoSEQ multiplex PCR; TCRdb stores just in-frame clones and leaves some out. The repertoire holds about 62,000 clones, with roughly 89% as singletons. Material: peripheral blood. The source is an elderly woman with acute or convalescent COVID-19. CDR3s include the opening cysteine and the closing phenylalanine or tryptophan. The D gene is left open where the match is weak. Clone size is not always given. Where it is, it says once, few, many or a class for expanded clones.

CASSRLTWTSGGQETQYF | TGTGCCAGCAGCCGACTGACCTGGACTAGCGGGGGGCAAGAGACCCAGTACTTC | few | TRBD2 | TRBJ2-5 | TRBV3-1/TRBV3-2
CASSIGGMRTDTQYF | TGTGCCAGTAGTATAGGCGGAATGAGAACAGATACGCAGTATTTT | . | . | TRBJ2-3 | TRBV19
CASSQDYLWDRDPSGANVLTF | TGTGCCAGCAGCCAAGATTACCTATGGGACAGGGATCCCTCTGGGGCCAACGTCCTGACTTTC | . | TRBD1 | TRBJ2-6 | TRBV3-1/TRBV3-2
CASSLLVQQNYEQYF | TGTGCCAGCAGCTTATTGGTCCAACAGAACTACGAGCAGTACTTC | . | . | TRBJ2-7 | TRBV7-2
CASSPGPGQRYEQYF | TGCGCCAGCAGCCCGGGGCCGGGACAACGCTACGAGCAGTACTTC | few | . | TRBJ2-7 | TRBV4-1
CATSRDPRDRRTEQYF | TGTGCCACCAGCAGAGATCCCCGGGACAGGCGGACCGAGCAGTACTTC | once | TRBD1 | TRBJ2-7 | TRBV15
CASSPGGGRTEAFF | TGTGCCAGCAGCCCCGGGGGGGGGAGGACTGAAGCTTTCTTT | . | . | TRBJ1-1 | TRBV5-4
CASRRGGYSGNTIYF | TGTGCCAGTCGGAGGGGGGGTTACTCTGGAAACACCATATATTTT | few | . | TRBJ1-3 | TRBV6-5
CASSVTGDEKLFF | TGTGCCAGCAGCGTGACAGGGGATGAAAAACTGTTTTTT | . | TRBD1 | TRBJ1-4 | TRBV11-2
CASSQDAAGFSDTQYF | TGCGCCAGCAGCCAAGATGCAGCGGGGTTCTCAGATACGCAGTATTTT | . | TRBD2 | TRBJ2-3 | TRBV4-3
CASSSSGTARSPNTEAFF | TGTGCCAGCAGTTCTTCCGGGACAGCCCGCTCTCCGAACACTGAAGCTTTCTTT | few | TRBD1 | TRBJ1-1 | TRBV27
CAWSRTSGGTDTQYF | TGTGCCTGGAGCAGGACTAGCGGGGGCACAGATACGCAGTATTTT | . | TRBD2 | TRBJ2-3 | TRBV30
CASSTHTDTQYF | TGTGCCAGCAGCACCCATACAGATACGCAGTATTTT | few | . | TRBJ2-3 | TRBV21-1
CASKVQGGYGYTF | TGCGCCAGCAAGGTACAGGGCGGCTATGGCTACACCTTC | . | . | TRBJ1-2 | TRBV5-1
CSARVGLWAFF | TGCAGTGCTAGGGTGGGGCTCTGGGCTTTCTTT | . | . | TRBJ1-1 | TRBV20-1
CASSVGESREQYF | TGTGCCAGCAGCGTAGGTGAGAGTCGGGAGCAGTACTTC | . | . | TRBJ2-7 | TRBV9
CASSFPVGVGNTEAFF | TGTGCCAGCAGTTTTCCCGTAGGGGTGGGGAACACTGAAGCTTTCTTT | once | . | TRBJ1-1 | TRBV28
CASSLGAGAPYEQYF | TGCGCCAGCAGCTTGGGTGCGGGGGCCCCATACGAGCAGTACTTC | . | . | TRBJ2-7 | TRBV5-1
CASSASGGTDTQYF | TGTGCCAGCAGTGCGAGCGGGGGCACAGATACGCAGTATTTT | . | TRBD2 | TRBJ2-3 | TRBV6-2/TRBV6-3
CASSAPLGGGTGELFF | TGTGCCAGCAGCGCCCCTCTTGGGGGCGGCACCGGGGAGCTGTTTTTT | . | . | TRBJ2-2 | TRBV7-7
CASSPPQTGFGYTF | TGTGCCAGCAGCCCACCTCAGACAGGGTTTGGCTACACCTTC | . | TRBD1 | TRBJ1-2 | TRBV7-6
CASSPRTSGYNEQFF | TGTGCCAGCAGCCCCCGGACTAGCGGGTACAATGAGCAGTTCTTC | . | TRBD2 | TRBJ2-1 | TRBV3-1/TRBV3-2
CAISESFDSPAPNF | TGTGCCATCAGTGAGTCTTTCGACAGCCCAGCCCCAAATTTT | . | . | TRBJ1-5 | TRBV10-3